The subject of this entry is one T cell receptor (beta chain). This entry is derived from a study of response to subunit inactivated influenza vaccine. TCRdb used MiXCR to reprocess the RT-PCR reads, holding one entry per CDR3 protein. This table has 500,000 to 550,000 distinct CDR3 sequences, approximately 22% appearing once. Germline V CDR1 and CDR2: SGHRS, YFSETQ. Trimming stripped 3 bases from V and 8 bases from J, with 11 bases between. The CDR3 totals 13 residues. This sample also belongs to another study, concerning T cells expressing NK-cell markers. That paper adds: Libraries used 5'RACE template switching adding universal primer site and UMIs. Seven sequenced donors out of eight were HCMV-seropositive, one seronegative.

Sequencing used CD4+ T cells sorted from PBMCs, obtained roughly 12 days after vaccination. This chain joins TRBV5-1 and TRBJ1-4; D is unresolved. The TCR originated in a man aged 45-60 years who received an inactivated influenza vaccine. The chain's CDR3 is CASSSLTREKLFF. CDR3 sequence (DNA): TGCGCCAGCAGCTCCTTAACCCGGGAAAAACTGTTTTTT.